The clone carrying this TCR beta chain was picked up many times. The target antigen is unknown. CDR3-region Arm-PCR and iRepertoire HTBI primers produced the TCR beta libraries. MiXCR was run by TCRdb on the multiplex PCR reads, yielding one entry per CDR3 protein. The table records over 450,000 distinct CDR3 sequences, around a fifth of them present only once. The time point was: persistent/refractory GD, antithyroid drugs over 5 years with positive TRAb. Generation of the TCR library employed RNA extracted from PBMCs. Diagnosing Graves' disease relied on the American Thyroid Association guidelines. Blood from the periphery, 8 to 9.5 milliliters in all, was drawn into EDTA tubes. These data come from a study of regulatory T cells in long-lasting Graves disease. Overall study findings and caveats: Whereas new patients shared 870 or so public clonotypes, persistent patients shared more, at 2,500 to 3,500. TRBV28 was favored in persistent disease, as were TRBJ1-2 and TRBJ2-5.

Deletions cut 4 bases from V and 1 base from J, with 17 bases between. Per germline, CDR1 MNHNS and CDR2 SASEGT. This CDR3 is 16 amino acids long. The sample consisted of peripheral blood mononuclear cells (PBMCs), taken when the disease was refractory, from a patient treated with antithyroid drugs. This chain uses TRBV6-1 with TRBJ2-7; D possibly matches TRBD1 or TRBD2 (7 bases each). The receptor comes from a female donor with Graves disease. For the CDR3, the DNA is TGTGCCAGCAGTGCTAAAGGGAGGGGGCCTTCCTACGAGCAGTACTTC. This translates into CASSAKGRGPSYEQYF.